This T cell receptor (beta chain) was profiled in a study of blood T cell repertoires in COVID-19 (dated by TCRdb to about 2020). Study-level background: The collaborator samples originated in the United States, Italy and Spain and spanned the acute and convalescent phases of COVID-19. Where HLA class I and class II types were available, the types were taken from metadata supplied by the sample provider, not from assay-based typing. The repertoires were released in a freely available public database intended as a resource for research on the immune response to SARS-CoV-2. Nearly every sample came with metadata listing a de-identified subject ID, COVID-19 status, age in years and sex. Samples were obtained from the ongoing ImmuneRACE study (first 160 participants) and from some 1,200 subjects provided by 6 global collaborators. The prospective study material was composed of cDNA or gDNA derived from T cells, B-cell-depleted T cells, or PBMCs. The dataset comprised deeply sampled blood TCRbeta repertoires from subjects exposed to, actively infected with, or recovered from COVID-19.

Inclusive of the bounding cysteine and phenylalanine, the CDR3 is 16 residues long. Only the CDR3 part of the read is kept: 48 bases, read in frame from the first base. As encoded in the germline V gene, CDR1 is SGHDT while CDR2 is YYEEEE. The V and J ends are trimmed by 0 bases and 5 bases, leaving 15 bases between them. Summary of the overall study and its limitations: Clinical and demographic metadata were provided uncurated, with the amount varying by source and participant.

TCRbeta CDR3 regions were amplified from genomic DNA using the immunoSEQ Assay, a bias-controlled multiplex PCR. The source study handled its data this way. Nucleated cell counts per sample were estimated from amplification of reference gene primers within the assay. To quantify the absolute abundance of each unique TCRbeta CDR3 rearrangement, sequence reads were collapsed and filtered. For each sample, productive Simpson clonality was calculated as the square root of Simpson's diversity index across productive rearrangements. This is the immuneACCESS table as TCRdb keeps it, with only in-frame sequences that have V and J called. A part of the clones is gone; compared with another copy, unresolved V genes explain less than half, and the rest is unexplained. That table furnishes V, J and clone size, whereas the DNA furnished D and trimming. Recorded for this sample are some 190,000 clones; approximately 85% of them occurred a single time. The ten largest account for 7.5% to 9.5% of the sample.

Collaborating institutions collected whole blood in K2EDTA tubes following their own protocols. For TCRbeta analysis, collaborator samples were shipped as frozen whole blood, as isolated PBMCs, or as DNA extracted from either sample type. For this clone: The target of this receptor is not known. Base qualities are missing; no much larger clone stands one base away.

The sample comprised peripheral blood. This clonotype was obtained from a woman aged 60 to 75 with acute or convalescent COVID-19. The rearrangement combines TRBV5-6 with TRBJ1-5, with the D segment identity uncertain. Here the CDR3 is given as CASSLGGIGDYQPQHF. The DNA sequence reads TGTGCCAGCAGCTTGGGAGGGATAGGAGACTATCAGCCCCAGCATTTT.